The next 12 T cell receptor beta chains were all read from a single sample in a study of T cells in tuberculosis. Clones were sequenced by immunoSEQ multiplex PCR, and TCRdb holds only the in-frame ones, with some missing. The sample lists 30,000 to 35,000 clones; 87% were seen once. Regarding time point: new active TB diagnosis, blood taken before or within 7 days of starting treatment. The sample here was PBMCs, taken at tuberculosis diagnosis. The receptors were gathered from an adult with tuberculosis.

This chain links TRBV7-9 with TRBJ1-4; unclear D gene. Trimming shortened V by 5 bases and J by 8 bases, and 18 bases separated the two germline ends. CDR3 size: 15 residues. Looked up from germline, CDR1 is SEHNR and CDR2 is FQNEAQ (reference sequence). The CDR3 nucleotides are TGTGCCAGCAGCCGAAACGCGGGAGTGGGGGAAAAACTGTTTTTT. It translates to CASSRNAGVGEKLFF.

The chain couples TRBV27 to TRBJ1-1, with 7 positions matching TRBD1. The V gene end was trimmed by 4 bases and the J gene end by 4 bases; junction bases not matched to a gene: 6. The CDR3 is 14 residues long. In germline, CDR1 is MNHEY, CDR2 SMNVEV (reference sequence). CDR3 sequence reads: CASSSRGPSTEAFF. CDR3 bases: TGTGCCAGCAGTTCGAGGGGGCCTAGCACTGAAGCTTTCTTT.

The chain is built from TRBV30 and TRBJ1-6, with D unclear. The CDR3 covers 12 residues. Germline V gene lookup returns CDR1 GTSNPN and CDR2 SVGIG (reference sequence). The germline V and J ends were trimmed by 3 bases and 6 bases, with 6 bases remaining between them. CDR3 in amino acids: CAWRSGNSPLHF. CDR3 DNA sequence: TGTGCCTGGAGGTCGGGTAATTCACCCCTCCACTTT. Supplemented by reference TRBV30 and TRBJ1-6, the full variable domain reads SQTIHQWPATLVQPVGSPLSLECTVEGTSNPNLYWYRQAAGRGLQLLFYSVGIGQISSEVPQNLSASRPQDRQFILSSKKLLLSDSGFYLCAWRSGNSPLHFGNGTRLTVT.

The chain recombines TRBV10-1 with TRBJ2-7, with D perhaps matching TRBD1 (6 bases). The CDR3 consists of 11 residues. The V gene lost 10 bases and the J gene lost 5 bases, with 12 bases spanning the gap. CDR1 and CDR2 (germline): WNHNN, SYGVQD (reference sequence). The CDR3 DNA sequence: TGCGCCACCGCAGGGGACAACGAGCAGTACTTC. This codes for CATAGDNEQYF.

The V call is TRBV20-1, the J call TRBJ2-7, with no clear D. CDR1 and CDR2 from the germline V gene are DFQATT and SNEGSKA (reference sequence). V dropped 1 base and J dropped 5 bases, with 6 bases sitting between them. This CDR3 is built from 11 residues. The CDR3 reads CSARVVDEQYF. For the CDR3, the DNA is TGCAGTGCTAGAGTAGTGGACGAGCAGTACTTC.

The chain combines TRBV27 with TRBJ2-3; D gene uncertain. The V gene lost 3 bases and the J gene lost 4 bases, with 14 bases spanning the gap. Germline lookup yields CDR1 MNHEY and CDR2 SMNVEV (reference sequence). The CDR3 sequence is 15 residues long. The CDR3 nucleotides read TGTGCCAGCAGTTTTCGAAAGCTTTCCCCAGATACGCAGTATTTT. Encoded protein: CASSFRKLSPDTQYF.

This chain connects TRBV7-2 to TRBJ1-2, with 8 bases matching TRBD1. This CDR3 is built from 17 residues. Trimming took 2 bases from V and 4 from J; bases not matched to a gene: 12. Germline loops: CDR1 SGHTA, CDR2 FQGNSA. In DNA form, the CDR3 reads TGTGCCAGCAGCTTACGTGACAGGGGACCCCTAGCCTATGGCTACACCTTC. Its protein product is CASSLRDRGPLAYGYTF.

V and J are TRBV7-8 and TRBJ2-2; D might be TRBD1 (5 bases). The CDR3 is 15 amino acids. CDR1 is SGHVS and CDR2 is FQNEAQ in the germline V gene. V was trimmed by 1 base and J by 4 bases, leaving 10 bases between them. CDR3 DNA: TGTGCCAGCAGCTTAGAAGGGGCGGTCACCGGGGAGCTGTTTTTT. This translates into CASSLEGAVTGELFF.

J is TRBJ2-7 and V is TRBV13; D is uncertain. Germline CDR1 and CDR2: PRHDT and FYEKMQ (reference sequence). The CDR3 contains 12 residues. V was cut by 1 base and J by 3 bases, with 4 bases left in between. The CDR3 sequence: CASSLDSYEQYF. In DNA, the CDR3 is TGTGCCAGCAGCTTAGATAGCTACGAGCAGTACTTC.

V and J are TRBV2 and TRBJ2-3, with a possible D match to TRBD2 (6 bases). CDR3 length equals 16 residues. V lost 7 bases and J lost 4, with 21 bases in between. Germline V gene data show CDR1 as SNHLY and CDR2 as FYNNEI. The CDR3 region has the DNA TGTGCCAGCATTGAGCACGGCGGGGTGTCCCCAGATACGCAGTATTTT. This gives the protein CASIEHGGVSPDTQYF.

The gene calls are TRBV18 and TRBJ2-3; tentative D call: TRBD2 (6 bases). V was cut by 2 bases and J by 2 bases, with 20 bases left in between. Germline V gene data show CDR1 as KGHSH and CDR2 as LQKENI. The CDR3 is 18 amino acids. In DNA, the CDR3 is TGTGCCAGCTCACCAATTCCAGGCGGGGTTCCCCTCACAGATACGCAGTATTTT. This encodes CASSPIPGGVPLTDTQYF.

This clone appeared once. The chain is built from TRBV12-5 and TRBJ2-7, with 10 bases fitting TRBD1. Germline assignment: CDR1 LGHNT and CDR2 FRNRAP. V lost 6 bases, J lost 4 bases, and 9 bases stayed unmatched. This CDR3 spans 15 amino acids. CDR3 in DNA: TGTGCTAGTGGGACCGGGACAGGGGCCCCTTACGAGCAGTACTTC. It translates to CASGTGTGAPYEQYF.